Below are 24 T cell receptor beta chains sequenced from a single sample in a study of molecular identifiers for immune sequencing clone quantification. TCRdb used MiXCR to reprocess the PCR reads, holding one entry per CDR3 protein. The sample includes under 600,000 distinct CDR3 sequences, about 21% of them seen just once. Input material: naive CD8+ T cells from blood, with Jurkat cell RNA spiked in. Subset reported: FACS-sorted CD8+CD4-CCR7+CD45RA+ naive T cells. Source of these receptors: a human donor in good health. Some libraries in this study had Jurkat cell RNA spiked in.

In the case of this clonotype: This clone may be a read error of a much larger clone one base away. Likely a read error: the CDR3 ends without its conserved phenylalanine or tryptophan. J is TRBJ1-6 and V is TRBV7-2; weak D call: TRBD1 (5 bases). The CDR3 contains 15 residues. CDR1 SGHTA and CDR2 FQGNSA come from the germline V gene. With 5 bases removed from V and 3 bases from J, the gap between germline ends came to 11 bases. CDR3 protein: CASSPRDGYNSPLHS. CDR3 DNA: TGTGCCAGCAGCCCTCGGGACGGCTATAATTCACCCCTCCACTCT.

This clonotype was seen repeatedly, ten times or more. This sequence joins TRBV29-1 and TRBJ2-2; the D gene is possibly TRBD2 (5 bases). The germline V gene has CDR1 SQVTM and CDR2 ANQGSEA. The CDR3 has 16 residues. V was pared by 0 bases and J by 1 base, with 12 bases between. The CDR3 here is CSVEDHQRMNTGELFF. As DNA, the CDR3 is TGCAGCGTTGAAGATCATCAGCGGATGAACACCGGGGAGCTGTTTTTT.

CDR3 coding DNA: TGCAGTGCTAGGCACGAGGATACGTGGGTTGAGCAGTTCTTC. Protein product: CSARHEDTWVEQFF. V and J are TRBV20-1 and TRBJ2-1; D unclear. The germline gives CDR1 DFQATT, CDR2 SNEGSKA (reference sequence). V was clipped by 3 bases and J by 9 bases, with 18 bases between them. The CDR3 consists of 14 residues.

The chain carries TRBV6-2 or TRBV6-3 and TRBJ1-1; D gene unclear. V lost 6 bases, J lost 0 bases, and 17 bases lay in between. Germline loops: CDR1 MNHEY, CDR2 SVGEGT. This CDR3 region has 16 residues. The CDR3: CASSSGEEGVNTEAFF. In nucleotides, the CDR3 is TGTGCCAGCAGCTCCGGGGAAGAGGGAGTGAACACTGAAGCTTTCTTT.

This clonotype was seen a few times. The chain couples TRBV20-1 to TRBJ2-7; D ambiguous. The CDR3 contains 11 residues. V lost 0 bases, J lost 5 bases, and 5 bases lay in between. Looked up from germline, CDR1 is DFQATT and CDR2 is SNEGSKA (reference sequence). The CDR3 nucleotides read TGCAGTGCTAGAGATATGAACGAGCAGTACTTC. Translated, it gives CSARDMNEQYF.

The V call is TRBV6-6, the J call TRBJ1-1, with no clear D. From germline, CDR1 is MNHNY and CDR2 SVGAGI (reference sequence). V lost 2 bases to trimming and J lost 8 bases, with 12 bases between them. The CDR3 contains 13 residues. CDR3 in amino acids: CASSYADSVEAFF. As DNA, the CDR3 is TGTGCCAGCAGTTACGCCGATTCTGTGGAAGCTTTCTTT.

A remark on this clonotype: A much bigger clone sits one base away, suggesting this may be a read error. V usage is TRBV29-1 and J usage is TRBJ1-2; 8 nucleotides line up with TRBD1. CDR1 is SQVTM and CDR2 is ANQGSEA in the germline V gene. V shed 3 bases and J 7 bases; nucleotides not matched to a gene: 4. CDR3 length: 12 amino acids. The CDR3 is CSVEGRGPGYTF. CDR3 coding DNA: TGCAGCGTTGAGGGCAGGGGGCCTGGCTACACCTTC.

J is TRBJ2-5 and V is TRBV6-2 or TRBV6-3; TRBD2 aligns across 9 bases. The V gene end was trimmed by 0 bases and the J gene end by 3 bases; junction bases not matched to a gene: 8. Germline CDR1 and CDR2: MNHEY and SVGEGT. This CDR3 comprises 17 residues. CDR3 sequence reads: CASSYSDLLAGKETQYF. The CDR3 DNA reads as TGTGCCAGCAGTTACTCGGATTTGCTAGCGGGGAAAGAGACCCAGTACTTC.

This clonotype came up many times. The chain links TRBV7-9 to TRBJ1-5, with unresolved D. The V gene lost 2 bases and the J gene lost 4 bases, with 9 bases spanning the gap. The CDR3 length is 14 residues. Germline CDR1 and CDR2: SEHNR and FQNEAQ (reference sequence). The CDR3 DNA reads TGTGCCAGCAGCTTAAGTCGTGAAAATCAGCCCCAGCATTTT. As protein: CASSLSRENQPQHF.

The V call is TRBV24-1, the J call TRBJ2-2; 7 nucleotides line up with TRBD2. CDR3 size: 12 residues. Looked up from germline, CDR1 is KGHDR and CDR2 is SFDVKD. Unmatched junction bases numbered 4, after V lost 11 bases and J lost 5 bases. CDR3 bases: TGTGCCATCGAGGGACTAACCGGGGAGCTGTTTTTT. It specifies CAIEGLTGELFF.

In this sample, this clonotype turned up many times. The V gene is TRBV4-1, the J gene TRBJ1-1; 7 bases match TRBD1. The CDR3 is 15 amino acids. With 2 bases clipped from V and 5 bases from J, the junction kept 8 bases outside the gene matches. The V gene's germline CDR1 is MGHRA and CDR2 YSYEKL. The CDR3 DNA is TGCGCCAGCAGCCAAATGGGACAGACAACAACTGAAGCTTTCTTT. This translates into CASSQMGQTTTEAFF.

In its sample, this clonotype was seen a few times. V gene TRBV10-2 combines with J gene TRBJ1-2; D is ambiguous. The CDR3 loop spans 15 amino acids. V dropped 0 bases and J dropped 4 bases, with 12 bases sitting between them. Looked up from germline, CDR1 is WSHSY and CDR2 is SAAADI. The CDR3 DNA is TGCGCCAGCAGTGAGTCTTCGGGAAGTCCCTATGGCTACACCTTC. Its protein product is CASSESSGSPYGYTF.

This clonotype was seen at least ten times. The genes are TRBV7-2 and TRBJ2-5, with D perhaps assigned TRBD1 or TRBD2 (5 bases each). Germline-derived CDR1 and CDR2 are SGHTA and FQGNSA. The V end was cut by 1 base, the J end by 2 bases, with 11 bases between. The CDR3 is 15 amino acids. CDR3 coding DNA: TGTGCCAGCAGCTTAGTGGGGACCAGACAAGAGACCCAGTACTTC. Amino acid sequence: CASSLVGTRQETQYF.

This clonotype was seen at least ten times. The chain joins TRBV6-6 to TRBJ1-1, with unresolved D. V was clipped by 5 bases and J by 0 bases, with 7 bases between them. The V gene's germline CDR1 is MNHNY and CDR2 SVGAGI (reference sequence). The length of the CDR3 is 13 residues. CDR3 loop: CASSPRLNTEAFF. The CDR3, as DNA: TGTGCCAGCAGTCCGCGATTGAACACTGAAGCTTTCTTT.

J is TRBJ1-1 and V is TRBV7-2, with D tentatively TRBD1 (5 bases). The CDR3 totals 16 residues. V shed 3 bases and J shed 5 bases, with 19 bases lying between them. The germline V gene encodes CDR1 SGHTA and CDR2 FQGNSA. The DNA of the CDR3 is TGTGCCAGCAGCTTGGCTGGGCAGGGTTCGAGAACTGAAGCTTTCTTT. Amino acid sequence: CASSLAGQGSRTEAFF.

This clonotype was detected only a few times. The chain uses TRBV2 and TRBJ2-2; D is unclear. Germline V gives CDR1 SNHLY, CDR2 FYNNEI. Trimming took off 0 bases at V and 2 bases at J, with 4 bases between the two ends. The CDR3 covers 14 residues. The CDR3 nucleotides read TGTGCCAGCAGTGAAGCCTCAAACACCGGGGAGCTGTTTTTT. Translating it yields CASSEASNTGELFF.

The chain joins TRBV12-3 or TRBV12-4 to TRBJ2-1; 7 bases line up with TRBD2. Trimming took 3 bases from V and 2 from J; bases not matched to a gene: 4. The CDR3 has 15 residues. CDR3 sequence reads: CASSFQRGPYNEQFF. Here the CDR3 DNA reads TGTGCCAGCAGTTTCCAGCGGGGACCCTACAATGAGCAGTTCTTC.

This clonotype was counted ten times or more. The chain carries TRBV30 and TRBJ2-7; 9 positions agree with TRBD1. The CDR3 extends over 13 amino acids. V gave up 5 bases and J gave up 0 bases; unmatched junction bases: 2. The germline V gene encodes CDR1 GTSNPN and CDR2 SVGIG (reference sequence). Written as DNA, the CDR3 is TGTGCCTGGGGACAGGGGTACTCCTACGAGCAGTACTTC. Translated: CAWGQGYSYEQYF.

The chain joins TRBV27 to TRBJ2-1; D perhaps matches TRBD1 (5 bases). This CDR3 spans 16 amino acids. V was pared by 3 bases and J by 5 bases, with 17 bases between. The V gene's germline CDR1 is MNHEY and CDR2 SMNVEV (reference sequence). The CDR3 here is CASSLGQGRQHNEQFF. CDR3 in DNA: TGTGCCAGCAGTTTGGGCCAGGGCCGGCAGCACAATGAGCAGTTCTTC.

This chain joins TRBV20-1 and TRBJ1-2; D is uncertain. Trimming shortened V by 3 bases and J by 2 bases, and 16 bases separated the two germline ends. CDR3 length: 15 amino acids. Germline V gives CDR1 DFQATT, CDR2 SNEGSKA (reference sequence). The CDR3 protein is CSARDSRSGNYGYTF. CDR3 coding DNA: TGCAGTGCTAGGGATTCCAGGTCCGGGAACTATGGCTACACCTTC.

This clonotype was observed at least ten times. This chain connects TRBV6-2 or TRBV6-3 to TRBJ2-3; D uncertain. CDR1 is MNHEY, CDR2 SVGEGT, per germline. V dropped 5 bases and J dropped 4 bases, with 16 bases sitting between them. The CDR3 has 15 residues. CDR3 in amino acids: CASSMQRVGADTQYF. DNA of the CDR3: TGTGCCAGCAGTATGCAGCGAGTGGGCGCAGATACGCAGTATTTT.

In this sample, this clonotype turned up once. A much larger clone is a single base away; this may be a read error. DNA for the CDR3: TGTGCCGGCAGCTTATCGGCGGGAGGATTTAGCACAGATACGCAGTATTTT. It codes for CAGSLSAGGFSTDTQYF. The chain uses TRBV7-9 and TRBJ2-3; 8 positions agree with TRBD2. The CDR3 is 17 amino acids. CDR1 is SEHNR and CDR2 is FQNEAQ in the germline V gene (reference sequence).

V is TRBV4-3 and J is TRBJ2-5, with D possibly called TRBD1 or TRBD2 (5 bases each). Deletions cut 1 base from V and 5 bases from J, with 8 bases between. Germline V gives CDR1 LGHNA, CDR2 YSLEER. This CDR3 has 13 residues. The CDR3 DNA reads TGCGCCAGCAGCCAAGGTTGGGGGGAGACCCAGTACTTC. This codes for CASSQGWGETQYF.

This clonotype was picked up many times. This chain joins TRBV7-9 and TRBJ1-5, with a possible D match to TRBD1 (6 bases). The germline gives CDR1 SEHNR, CDR2 FQNEAQ (reference sequence). V lost 6 bases and J lost 5, with 11 bases in between. The CDR3 sequence is 13 residues long. The CDR3 spells CASSRDIDQPQHF. CDR3 coding DNA: TGTGCCAGCAGTAGGGACATTGATCAGCCCCAGCATTTT.